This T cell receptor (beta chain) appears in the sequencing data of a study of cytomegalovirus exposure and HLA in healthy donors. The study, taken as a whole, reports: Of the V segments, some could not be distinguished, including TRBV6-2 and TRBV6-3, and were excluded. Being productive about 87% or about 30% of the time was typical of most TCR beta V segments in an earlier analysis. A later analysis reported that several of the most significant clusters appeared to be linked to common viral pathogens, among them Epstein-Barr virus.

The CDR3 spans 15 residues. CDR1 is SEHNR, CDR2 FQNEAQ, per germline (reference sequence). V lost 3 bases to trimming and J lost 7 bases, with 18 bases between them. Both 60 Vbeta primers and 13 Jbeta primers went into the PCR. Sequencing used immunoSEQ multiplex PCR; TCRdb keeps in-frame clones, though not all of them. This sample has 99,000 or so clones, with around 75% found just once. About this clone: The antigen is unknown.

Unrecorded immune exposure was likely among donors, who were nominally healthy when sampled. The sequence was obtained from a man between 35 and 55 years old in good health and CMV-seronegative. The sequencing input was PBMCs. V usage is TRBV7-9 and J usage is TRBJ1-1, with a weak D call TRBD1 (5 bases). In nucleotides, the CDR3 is TGTGCCAGCAGCTTCAGCACCTGGGGACTCATTGAAGCTTTCTTT. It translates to CASSFSTWGLIEAFF.